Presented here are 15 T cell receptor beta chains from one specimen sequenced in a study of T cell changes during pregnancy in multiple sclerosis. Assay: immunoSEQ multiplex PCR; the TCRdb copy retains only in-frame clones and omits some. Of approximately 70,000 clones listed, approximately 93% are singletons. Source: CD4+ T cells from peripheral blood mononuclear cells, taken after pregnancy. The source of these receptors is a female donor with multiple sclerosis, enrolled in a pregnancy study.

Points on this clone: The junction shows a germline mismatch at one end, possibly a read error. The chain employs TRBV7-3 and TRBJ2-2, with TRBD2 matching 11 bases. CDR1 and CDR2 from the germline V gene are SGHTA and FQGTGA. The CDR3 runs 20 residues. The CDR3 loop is CASSLTPLAGAPSKPGQLFF. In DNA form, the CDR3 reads TGTGCCAGCAGCTTAACTCCACTAGCGGGAGCCCCTAGTAAACCCGGGCAGCTGTTTTTT.

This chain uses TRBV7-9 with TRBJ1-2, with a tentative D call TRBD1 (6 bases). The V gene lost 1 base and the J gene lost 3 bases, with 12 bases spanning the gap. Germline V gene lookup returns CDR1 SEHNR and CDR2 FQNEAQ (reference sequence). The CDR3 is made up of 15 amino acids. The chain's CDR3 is CASSLVPGAYYGYTF. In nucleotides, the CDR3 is TGTGCCAGCAGCTTAGTACCAGGGGCCTACTATGGCTACACCTTC.

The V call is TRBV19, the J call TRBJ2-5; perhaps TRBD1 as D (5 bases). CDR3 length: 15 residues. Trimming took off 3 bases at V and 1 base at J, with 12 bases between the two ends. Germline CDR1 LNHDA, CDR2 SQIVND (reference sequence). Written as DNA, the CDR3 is TGTGCCAGTAGTATTTCCACAGGCTTCCAAGAGACCCAGTACTTC. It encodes CASSISTGFQETQYF.

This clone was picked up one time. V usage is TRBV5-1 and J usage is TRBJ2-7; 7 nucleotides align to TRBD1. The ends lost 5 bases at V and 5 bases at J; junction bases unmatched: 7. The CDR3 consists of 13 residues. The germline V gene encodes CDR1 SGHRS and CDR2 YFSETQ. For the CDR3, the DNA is TGCGCCAGCAGAGAGGGGGCGTATGACGAGCAGTACTTC. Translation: CASREGAYDEQYF.

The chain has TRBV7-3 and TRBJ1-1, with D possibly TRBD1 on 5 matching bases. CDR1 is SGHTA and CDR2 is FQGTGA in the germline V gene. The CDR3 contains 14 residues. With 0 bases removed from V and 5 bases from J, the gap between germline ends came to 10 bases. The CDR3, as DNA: TGTGCCAGCAGCTTAACCCTGACAGCTACTGAAGCTTTCTTT. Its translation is CASSLTLTATEAFF.

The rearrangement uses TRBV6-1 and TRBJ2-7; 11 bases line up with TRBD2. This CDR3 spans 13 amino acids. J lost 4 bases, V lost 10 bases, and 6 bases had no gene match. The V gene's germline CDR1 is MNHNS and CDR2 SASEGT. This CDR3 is CATRLAGIYEQYF. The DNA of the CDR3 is TGTGCCACCAGACTAGCGGGAATATACGAGCAGTACTTC.

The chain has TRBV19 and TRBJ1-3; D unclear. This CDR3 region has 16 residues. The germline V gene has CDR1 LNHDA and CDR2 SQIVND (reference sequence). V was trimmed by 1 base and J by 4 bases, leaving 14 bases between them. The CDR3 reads CASSIGESFNGNTIYF. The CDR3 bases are TGTGCCAGTAGTATAGGGGAGAGCTTCAACGGAAACACCATATATTTT.

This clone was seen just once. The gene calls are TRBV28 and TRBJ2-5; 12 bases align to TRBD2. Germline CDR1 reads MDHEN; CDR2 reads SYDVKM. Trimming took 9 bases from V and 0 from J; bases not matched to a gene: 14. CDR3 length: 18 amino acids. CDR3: CASHSRLAGGPDQETQYF. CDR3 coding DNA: TGTGCCAGTCATTCCCGGCTAGCGGGAGGGCCAGACCAAGAGACCCAGTACTTC. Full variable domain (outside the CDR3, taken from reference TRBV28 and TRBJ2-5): DVKVTQSSRYLVKRTGEKVFLECVQDMDHENMFWYRQDPGLGLRLIYFSYDVKMKEKGDIPEGYSVSREKKERFSLILESASTNQTSMYLCASHSRLAGGPDQETQYFGPGTRLLVL.

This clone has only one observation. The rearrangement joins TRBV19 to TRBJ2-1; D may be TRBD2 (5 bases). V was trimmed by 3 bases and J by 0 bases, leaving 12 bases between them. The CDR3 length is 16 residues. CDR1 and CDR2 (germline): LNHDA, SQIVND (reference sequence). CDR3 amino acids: CASSMATGSSYNEQFF. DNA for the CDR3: TGTGCCAGTAGTATGGCTACTGGGAGCTCCTACAATGAGCAGTTCTTC.

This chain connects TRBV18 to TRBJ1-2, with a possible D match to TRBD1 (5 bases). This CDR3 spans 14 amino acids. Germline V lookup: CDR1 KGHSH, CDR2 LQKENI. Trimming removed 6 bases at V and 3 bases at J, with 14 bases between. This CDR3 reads CASSIDSLDYGYTF. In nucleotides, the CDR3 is TGTGCCAGCTCCATTGACAGTCTAGACTATGGCTACACCTTC.

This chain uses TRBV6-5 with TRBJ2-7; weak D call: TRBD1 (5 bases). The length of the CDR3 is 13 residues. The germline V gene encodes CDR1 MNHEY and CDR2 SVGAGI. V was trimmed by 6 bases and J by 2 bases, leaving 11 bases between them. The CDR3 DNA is TGTGCCAGCAGCTCGGACACAACCTACGAGCAGTACTTC. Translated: CASSSDTTYEQYF.

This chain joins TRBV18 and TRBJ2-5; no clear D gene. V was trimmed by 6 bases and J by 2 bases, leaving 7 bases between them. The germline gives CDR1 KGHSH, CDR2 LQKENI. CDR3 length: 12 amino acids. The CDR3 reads CASSTVQETQYF. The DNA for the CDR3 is TGTGCCAGCTCTACGGTACAAGAGACCCAGTACTTC.

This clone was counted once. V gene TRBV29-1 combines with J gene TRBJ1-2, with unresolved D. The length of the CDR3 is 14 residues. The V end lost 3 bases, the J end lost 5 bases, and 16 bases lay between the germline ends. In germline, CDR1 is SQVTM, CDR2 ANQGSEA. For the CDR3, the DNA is TGCAGCGTTGAGTGGACTCCAAGACCGTATGGCTACACCTTC. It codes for CSVEWTPRPYGYTF.

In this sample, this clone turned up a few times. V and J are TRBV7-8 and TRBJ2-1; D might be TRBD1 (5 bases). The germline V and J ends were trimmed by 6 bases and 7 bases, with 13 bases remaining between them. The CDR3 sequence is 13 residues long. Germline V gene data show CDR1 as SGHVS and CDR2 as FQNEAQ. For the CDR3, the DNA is TGTGCCAGCAGGACAGTTGGGCAGAATGAGCAGTTCTTC. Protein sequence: CASRTVGQNEQFF.

CDR3 DNA sequence: TGTGCCAGCAGCTCACAGGGCTATCAGCCCCAGCATTTT. Translated, it gives CASSSQGYQPQHF. This chain connects TRBV7-2 to TRBJ1-5; possible D gene TRBD1, 6 bases. Germline V gene sequence: CDR1 SGHTA, CDR2 FQGNSA. The CDR3 contains 13 residues. V was shortened by 4 bases and J by 5 bases, with 9 bases between the two germline ends. The full variable domain, rest sourced from reference TRBV7-2 and TRBJ1-5, is GAGVSQSPSNKVTEKGKDVELRCDPISGHTALYWYRQSLGQGLEFLIYFQGNSAPDKSGLPSDRFSAERTGGSVSTLTIQRTQQEDSAVYLCASSSQGYQPQHFGDGTRLSIL.